The 23 T cell receptor beta chains listed next were all sequenced from one sample in a study of blood T cell repertoires in COVID-19. Only in-frame clones appear in the TCRdb table, and some are missing; sequencing was by immunoSEQ multiplex PCR. The data contain roughly 390,000 clones, around 87% of them singletons. The sample consisted of peripheral blood. These receptors were obtained from a woman in her 30s with COVID-19, enrolled during active disease.

V is TRBV7-6 and J is TRBJ1-3; 7 bases match TRBD1. The CDR3 totals 15 residues. V shed 1 base, J shed 4 bases, and the junction held 4 bases outside the gene matches. In germline, CDR1 is SGHVS, CDR2 FNYEAQ. The CDR3 DNA follows: TGTGCCAGCAGCTTAGGACAGGGCTCCGGAAACACCATATATTTT. It translates to CASSLGQGSGNTIYF. Variable domain in full (rest from reference TRBV7-6 and TRBJ1-3): GAGVSQSPRYKVTKRGQDVALRCDPISGHVSLYWYRQALGQGPEFLTYFNYEAQQDKSGLPNDRFSAERPEGSISTLTIQRTEQRDSAMYRCASSLGQGSGNTIYFGEGSWLTVV.

In this sample, this clone turned up many times. This chain joins TRBV7-9 and TRBJ1-1, with D unresolved. Germline V gene data show CDR1 as SEHNR and CDR2 as FQNEAQ (reference sequence). The V and J ends lost 5 bases and 4 bases respectively, with 8 bases between them. The CDR3 sequence is 12 residues long. CDR3 nucleotide sequence: TGTGCCAGCAGCCGAGAGGGCACTGAAGCTTTCTTT. Amino acids: CASSREGTEAFF.

This clone was observed a single time. The chain joins TRBV2 to TRBJ2-1; 11 nucleotides agree with TRBD2. V trimming: 6 bases; J trimming: 6 bases; junction bases outside the gene matches: 7. Germline values: CDR1 SNHLY, CDR2 FYNNEI. CDR3 size: 15 residues. In nucleotides, the CDR3 is TGTGCCAGCAGCCCAACTAGCGGGGGTCCCAATGAGCAGTTCTTC. It codes for CASSPTSGGPNEQFF.

V and J are TRBV7-8 and TRBJ2-7; 8 nucleotides agree with TRBD2. The germline CDR1 and CDR2 sequences are SGHVS and FQNEAQ. The CDR3 is 15 residues long. V shed 1 base and J 0 bases; nucleotides not matched to a gene: 2. The CDR3 DNA is TGTGCCAGCAGCTTAGGACTAGCGAGCTCCTACGAGCAGTACTTC. Amino acids: CASSLGLASSYEQYF.

V gene TRBV7-8 combines with J gene TRBJ1-2; the D is unclear. V dropped 1 base and J dropped 2 bases, with 8 bases sitting between them. From germline, CDR1 is SGHVS and CDR2 FQNEAQ. CDR3 length: 14 amino acids. CDR3 DNA sequence: TGTGCCAGCAGCTTAGGAGGCCCGAACTATGGCTACACCTTC. This sequence encodes CASSLGGPNYGYTF.

The chain joins TRBV19 to TRBJ2-7; TRBD2 is a possible D gene (5 bases). Deletions cut 2 bases from V and 1 base from J, with 9 bases between. The germline V gene has CDR1 LNHDA and CDR2 SQIVND (reference sequence). The CDR3 extends over 14 amino acids. The CDR3 nucleotides are TGTGCCAGTAGTATAACAGAGGGATCCTACGAGCAGTACTTC. Its protein product is CASSITEGSYEQYF.

This clone has only one observation. The chain is built from TRBV28 and TRBJ2-7, with D uncertain. Germline V gene lookup returns CDR1 MDHEN and CDR2 SYDVKM. CDR3 length: 13 residues. Trimming took off 5 bases at V and 5 bases at J, with 13 bases between the two ends. The CDR3 nucleotides are TGTGCCAGCAGTCGCACTTCACTAAACGAGCAGTACTTC. Its translation: CASSRTSLNEQYF.

This clone was detected a few times. This chain links TRBV11-3 with TRBJ2-2, with a weak D call TRBD1 (5 bases). CDR3 size: 16 residues. Per germline, CDR1 SGHNT and CDR2 YENEEA. The germline V and J ends were trimmed by 5 bases and 0 bases, with 13 bases remaining between them. DNA for the CDR3: TGTGCCAGCAGCAACACCTCGACAGCGAACACCGGGGAGCTGTTTTTT. Its protein product is CASSNTSTANTGELFF.

The gene calls are TRBV3-1 (or the pseudogene TRBV3-2) and TRBJ2-7; TRBD1 matches 8 bases. With 4 bases clipped from V and 3 bases from J, the junction kept 8 bases outside the gene matches. The CDR3 sequence is 15 residues long. Germline CDR1 reads LGHDT; CDR2 reads YNNKEL (reference sequence). Here the CDR3 DNA reads TGTGCCAGCAGCCCTTCCCTTACAGGGGGCTACGAGCAGTACTTC. This encodes CASSPSLTGGYEQYF.

This chain joins TRBV2 and TRBJ2-5; D unresolved. V was shortened by 1 base and J by 3 bases, with 12 bases between the two germline ends. Germline values: CDR1 SNHLY, CDR2 FYNNEI. The CDR3 has 15 residues. CDR3 sequence: CASSEDYPNEETQYF. CDR3 coding DNA: TGTGCCAGCAGTGAAGACTACCCGAACGAAGAGACCCAGTACTTC.

The J gene is TRBJ2-3, the V gene TRBV5-4; 7 nucleotides agree with TRBD2. The CDR3 is 15 residues long. V gave up 0 bases and J gave up 5 bases; unmatched junction bases: 6. Germline assignment: CDR1 SGHNT and CDR2 YYREEE (reference sequence). In nucleotides, the CDR3 is TGTGCCAGCAGCTTGGACGGTTCTAGCGGAGATACGCAGTATTTT. Residues: CASSLDGSSGDTQYF. Variable domain in full (rest from reference TRBV5-4 and TRBJ2-3): ETGVTQSPTHLIKTRGQQVTLRCSSQSGHNTVSWYQQALGQGPQFIFQYYREEENGRGNFPPRFSGLQFPNYSSELNVNALELDDSALYLCASSLDGSSGDTQYFGPGTRLTVL.

The chain employs TRBV6-5 and TRBJ2-7; 7 bases match TRBD2. The V and J ends lost 0 bases and 2 bases, in that order; junction bases with no gene match: 1. Germline loops: CDR1 MNHEY, CDR2 SVGAGI. This CDR3 has 14 amino acids. This CDR3 reads CASSYSTSTYEQYF. CDR3 coding DNA: TGTGCCAGCAGTTACTCGACTAGCACCTACGAGCAGTACTTC.

The chain joins TRBV19 to TRBJ2-2; D call uncertain. This CDR3 spans 14 amino acids. The germline V and J ends were trimmed by 0 bases and 6 bases, with 8 bases remaining between them. Germline CDR1 reads LNHDA; CDR2 reads SQIVND (reference sequence). CDR3 sequence reads: CASSIDLISGELFF. The CDR3 DNA follows: TGTGCCAGTAGTATAGATCTTATATCCGGGGAGCTGTTTTTT.

This clone was observed once. The V call is TRBV30, the J call TRBJ2-7; D is possibly TRBD1 (6 bases). This CDR3 contains 11 residues. V was clipped by 4 bases and J by 5 bases, with 9 bases between them. CDR1 and CDR2 from the germline V gene are GTSNPN and SVGIG (reference sequence). CDR3 nucleotides: TGTGCCTGGAACAGGGCGCACGAGCAGTACTTC. As protein: CAWNRAHEQYF.

Here the CDR3 DNA reads TGTGCCAGCAGCCAGTGGAGGGAGAGCGCTTTCTTT. Protein sequence: CASSQWRESAFF. The chain recombines TRBV12-3 or TRBV12-4 with TRBJ1-1; D unclear. Deletions cut 6 bases from V and 11 bases from J, with 16 bases between. The CDR3 extends over 12 amino acids.

V usage is TRBV5-1 and J usage is TRBJ2-2; D ambiguous. This CDR3 contains 15 residues. The V end lost 0 bases, the J end lost 2 bases, and 8 bases lay between the germline ends. Germline V gene sequence: CDR1 SGHRS, CDR2 YFSETQ. CDR3 region: CASSLGAANTGELFF. The CDR3 DNA is TGCGCCAGCAGCTTGGGGGCCGCTAACACCGGGGAGCTGTTTTTT.

This chain connects TRBV30 to TRBJ2-1; D not certain. CDR3 length: 14 residues. Between the trimmed V and J ends, which lost 0 bases and 5 bases, there was a span of 11 bases. CDR1 GTSNPN and CDR2 SVGIG come from the germline V gene (reference sequence). The CDR3 sequence is CAWSVASADNEQFF. CDR3 DNA sequence: TGTGCCTGGAGTGTGGCGTCTGCGGACAATGAGCAGTTCTTC. Variable domain in full (rest from reference TRBV30 and TRBJ2-1): SQTIHQWPATLVQPVGSPLSLECTVEGTSNPNLYWYRQAAGRGLQLLFYSVGIGQISSEVPQNLSASRPQDRQFILSSKKLLLSDSGFYLCAWSVASADNEQFFGPGTRLTVL.

This rearrangement joins TRBV28 to TRBJ2-4; D remains ambiguous. The length of the CDR3 is 12 residues. Deletions cut 5 bases from V and 6 bases from J, with 8 bases between. Germline CDR1 MDHEN, CDR2 SYDVKM. CDR3 protein: CASSKATNIQYF. DNA of the CDR3: TGTGCCAGCAGTAAAGCGACAAACATTCAGTACTTC. The variable domain in full, with the rest retrieved from reference TRBV28 and TRBJ2-4, is DVKVTQSSRYLVKRTGEKVFLECVQDMDHENMFWYRQDPGLGLRLIYFSYDVKMKEKGDIPEGYSVSREKKERFSLILESASTNQTSMYLCASSKATNIQYFGAGTRLSVL.

This clone occurred once. The identical CDR3 is also encoded by other nucleotide sequences in the sample. V is TRBV30 and J is TRBJ2-7, with D possibly TRBD2 on 6 matching bases. CDR1 GTSNPN and CDR2 SVGIG come from the germline V gene (reference sequence). V was pared by 1 base and J by 3 bases, with 7 bases between. This CDR3 contains 12 residues. The CDR3 here is CAWSGGGYEQYF. CDR3 coding DNA: TGTGCCTGGAGTGGGGGAGGCTACGAGCAGTACTTC.

This chain links TRBV9 with TRBJ2-7, with 7 positions matching TRBD1. The CDR3 consists of 16 residues. Germline values: CDR1 SGDLS, CDR2 YYNGEE. V shed 0 bases, J shed 4 bases, and the junction held 10 bases outside the gene matches. CDR3 nucleotides: TGTGCCAGCAGCGTAGACCCAGGGGGTACTCCATACGAGCAGTACTTC. This translates into CASSVDPGGTPYEQYF.

V usage is TRBV7-9 and J usage is TRBJ2-4; TRBD2 matches 11 bases. CDR3 length: 16 residues. CDR1 SEHNR and CDR2 FQNEAQ come from the germline V gene (reference sequence). V lost 5 bases to trimming and J lost 0 bases; unmatched junction nucleotides: 3. The CDR3 region is CASSMGLAVAKNIQYF. In DNA form, the CDR3 reads TGTGCCAGCAGCATGGGACTAGCGGTAGCCAAAAACATTCAGTACTTC.

The chain recombines TRBV4-3 with TRBJ2-3; D is possibly TRBD2 (6 bases). The CDR3 consists of 14 residues. V was clipped by 0 bases and J by 12 bases, with 16 bases between them. The germline V gene encodes CDR1 LGHNA and CDR2 YSLEER. CDR3 protein: CASSQDVVAAGQYF. In DNA form, the CDR3 reads TGCGCCAGCAGCCAAGATGTGGTAGCGGCCGGACAGTATTTT.

The chain has TRBV19 and TRBJ2-1, with D perhaps matching TRBD1 (6 bases). The CDR3 is 14 residues long. With 4 bases removed from V and 4 bases from J, the gap between germline ends came to 11 bases. The germline V gene has CDR1 LNHDA and CDR2 SQIVND (reference sequence). For the CDR3, the DNA is TGTGCCAGTAGTAAAGGACAGAATTACAATGAGCAGTTCTTC. Its protein is CASSKGQNYNEQFF.